This T cell receptor beta chain was identified during a study of shared clonotypes between healthy human individuals. Study-wide results and caveats: Having only a few donors restricted how much genetic and exposure-history diversity was captured.

The authors distributed each subset's genomic DNA evenly over several immunoSEQ plates. Profiling relied on immunoSEQ multiplex PCR, and the TCRdb table lists in-frame clones only, not all of them. The sample gives roughly 500,000 clones, 75% to 85% of which show up once; about 13% is in the top ten. Between the trimmed V and J ends, which lost 0 bases and 3 bases, there was a span of 11 bases. This CDR3 has 15 amino acids. The germline V gene encodes CDR1 LGHNA and CDR2 YNFKEQ. As to this clone: Its antigen is unidentified.

The rearrangement joins TRBV4-2 to TRBJ1-2; D perhaps matches TRBD1 (5 bases). The TCR was taken from a woman in her thirties or forties in good health. Some clones in this sample may be carry-over from other donors' samples. Material for sequencing was PBMCs. The CDR3 nucleotides read TGTGCCAGCAGCCAAGAAGTTTTGGGGGACTATGGCTACACCTTC. Its translation is CASSQEVLGDYGYTF.